This TCR beta chain was found in a study of cytomegalovirus exposure and HLA in healthy donors. This PCR relied on a set of 60 Vbeta primers and 13 Jbeta primers. Libraries were prepared by immunoSEQ multiplex PCR; TCRdb keeps only in-frame clonotypes and omits some of them. This sample yields roughly 180,000 clones, of which roughly 8.7% are seen a single time; about 1.2% belongs to the top ten. As for this clone: The antigen is unknown.

Notes on the study in general: The majority of CMV-associated TCR beta chains were reported as apparently HLA-restricted in a later analysis. In a later analysis, common viral pathogens appeared linked to several of the most significant clusters. When analyzed later, the rates of TCR association showed variation by HLA locus, with DRB1 the most and HLA-C the fewest.

Sequencing input: PBMCs. The clonotype originates from a young woman in good health and CMV-seropositive.

Here the CDR3 reads CASSERDRENNSPLHF. The DNA of the CDR3 is TGCGCCAGCAGTGAGAGGGACAGGGAGAATAATTCACCCCTCCACTTT. This chain joins TRBV10-1 and TRBJ1-6, with 9 bases identical to TRBD1. Per germline, CDR1 WNHNN and CDR2 SYGVQD (reference sequence). This CDR3 comprises 16 residues. V lost 2 bases and J lost 5; bases outside the gene matches: 4.